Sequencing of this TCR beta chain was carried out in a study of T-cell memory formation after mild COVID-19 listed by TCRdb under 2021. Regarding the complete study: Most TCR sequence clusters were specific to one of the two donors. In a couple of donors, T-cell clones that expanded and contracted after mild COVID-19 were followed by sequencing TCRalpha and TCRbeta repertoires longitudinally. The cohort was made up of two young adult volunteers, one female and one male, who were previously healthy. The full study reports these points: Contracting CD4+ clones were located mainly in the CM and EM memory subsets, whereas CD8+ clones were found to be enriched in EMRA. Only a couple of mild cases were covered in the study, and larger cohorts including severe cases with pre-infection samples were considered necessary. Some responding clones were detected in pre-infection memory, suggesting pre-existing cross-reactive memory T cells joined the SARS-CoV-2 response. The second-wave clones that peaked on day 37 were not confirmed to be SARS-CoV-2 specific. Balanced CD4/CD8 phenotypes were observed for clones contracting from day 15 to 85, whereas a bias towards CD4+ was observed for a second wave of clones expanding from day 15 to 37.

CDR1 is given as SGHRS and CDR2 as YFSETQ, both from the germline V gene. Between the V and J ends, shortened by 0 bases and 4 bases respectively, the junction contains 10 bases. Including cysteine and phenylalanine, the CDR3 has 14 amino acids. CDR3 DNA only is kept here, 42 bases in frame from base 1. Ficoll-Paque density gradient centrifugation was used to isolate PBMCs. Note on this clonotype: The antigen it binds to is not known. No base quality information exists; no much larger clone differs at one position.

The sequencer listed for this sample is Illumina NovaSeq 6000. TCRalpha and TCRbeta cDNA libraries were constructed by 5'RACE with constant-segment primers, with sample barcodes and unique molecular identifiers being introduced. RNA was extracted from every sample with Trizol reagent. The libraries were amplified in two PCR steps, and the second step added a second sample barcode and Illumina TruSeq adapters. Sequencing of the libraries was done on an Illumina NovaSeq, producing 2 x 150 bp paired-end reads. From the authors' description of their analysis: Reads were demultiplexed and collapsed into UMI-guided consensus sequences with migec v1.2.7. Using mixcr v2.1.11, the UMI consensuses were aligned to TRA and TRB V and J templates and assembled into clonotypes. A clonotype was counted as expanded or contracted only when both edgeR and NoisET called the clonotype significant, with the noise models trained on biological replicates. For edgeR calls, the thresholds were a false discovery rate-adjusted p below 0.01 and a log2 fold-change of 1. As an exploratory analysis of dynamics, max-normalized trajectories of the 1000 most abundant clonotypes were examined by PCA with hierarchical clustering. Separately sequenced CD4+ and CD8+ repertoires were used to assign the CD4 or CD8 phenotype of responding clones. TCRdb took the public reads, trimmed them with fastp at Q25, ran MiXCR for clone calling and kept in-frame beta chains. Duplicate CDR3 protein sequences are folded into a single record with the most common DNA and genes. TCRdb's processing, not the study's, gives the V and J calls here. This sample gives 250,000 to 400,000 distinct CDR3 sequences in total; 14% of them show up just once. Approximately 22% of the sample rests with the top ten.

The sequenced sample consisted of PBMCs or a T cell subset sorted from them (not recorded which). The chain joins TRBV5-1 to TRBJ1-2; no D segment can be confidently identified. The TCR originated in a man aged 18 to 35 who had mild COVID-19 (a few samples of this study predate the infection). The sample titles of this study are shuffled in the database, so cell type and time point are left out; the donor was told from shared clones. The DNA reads TGCGCCAGCAGCTTGGAGGTTATGGGCTATGGCTACACCTTC. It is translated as CASSLEVMGYGYTF.